The 10 T cell receptor beta chains listed next were all sequenced from one sample in a study of CD8 T cells in Susac syndrome. When the RNA was reverse transcribed, random hexamers were used with an input of roughly 0.45 to 1 ug. MiXCR, applied by TCRdb to the immunoSEQ multiplex PCR reads, yields one record per CDR3 protein. Found here are about 22,000 distinct CDR3 sequences, about 92% of them singletons; the top ten hold under 0.3%. The specimen was CD8+ T cells from PBMCs. The receptors stem from a human donor in good health.

This clonotype was observed a single time. The chain joins TRBV28 to TRBJ2-3; 8 bases are a match to TRBD2. Germline V gives CDR1 MDHEN, CDR2 SYDVKM. This CDR3 is 15 amino acids long. Trimming at V came to 3 bases and at J to 1 base, leaving 3 bases not matched to a gene. The CDR3 reads CASSFSAGGTDTQYF. For the CDR3, the DNA is TGTGCCAGCAGTTTTTCAGCGGGGGGCACAGATACGCAGTATTTT.

This chain connects TRBV6-2 or TRBV6-3 to TRBJ2-7; no definite D call. CDR1 MNHEY and CDR2 SVGEGT come from the germline V gene. Deletions cut 0 bases from V and 3 bases from J, with 21 bases between. The CDR3 loop spans 18 amino acids. The CDR3 DNA reads as TGTGCCAGCAGTTACTCAGCCTCCTCCCCTCGTTTGGACTACGAGCAGTACTTC. Translating gives CASSYSASSPRLDYEQYF.

This clonotype came up a few times. This chain joins TRBV18 and TRBJ2-7; possibly TRBD2 for D (5 bases). The CDR3 is made up of 17 amino acids. V was shortened by 5 bases and J by 0 bases, with 20 bases between the two germline ends. Looked up from germline, CDR1 is KGHSH and CDR2 is LQKENI. The CDR3 region has the DNA TGTGCCAGCTCATCTGGGCGGGCAGTCAGGAGCTCCTACGAGCAGTACTTC. This sequence encodes CASSSGRAVRSSYEQYF.

This chain links TRBV7-2 with TRBJ2-1, with 11 bases aligning to TRBD2. V dropped 4 bases and J dropped 7; count of bases not matched to a gene: 15. The germline V gene encodes CDR1 SGHTA and CDR2 FQGNSA. This CDR3 region has 18 residues. CDR3 sequence (DNA): TGTGCCAGCAGCTCGGTAGGGGGACTAGCGGCAGGAGGTAATGAGCAGTTCTTC. As protein: CASSSVGGLAAGGNEQFF.

This chain links TRBV7-9 with TRBJ2-2, with 7 bases fitting TRBD2. The trim removed 8 bases at V and 1 base at J, leaving 10 bases unmatched. Germline CDR1 is SEHNR and CDR2 is FQNEAQ (reference sequence). This CDR3 region has 16 residues. The CDR3 sequence is CASHHGRRGNTGELFF. The CDR3 DNA follows: TGTGCCAGCCACCACGGGAGGCGGGGGAACACCGGGGAGCTGTTTTTT.

This chain links TRBV12-3 or TRBV12-4 with TRBJ2-3; 11 positions match TRBD2. The CDR3 is made up of 18 amino acids. With 4 bases clipped from V and 0 bases from J, the junction kept 9 bases outside the gene matches. This CDR3 reads CASSSPSGGTKSTDTQYF. The CDR3 DNA follows: TGTGCCAGCAGTTCCCCTAGCGGGGGGACCAAAAGCACAGATACGCAGTATTTT.

This clonotype was seen once. The CDR3 is CASSQAETGELFF. The CDR3 nucleotides read TGCGCCAGCAGCCAAGCGGAGACCGGGGAGCTGTTTTTT. V gene TRBV4-3 combines with J gene TRBJ2-2; D remains ambiguous. The CDR3 consists of 13 residues. Germline-derived CDR1 and CDR2 are LGHNA and YSLEER. Deletions cut 1 base from V and 5 bases from J, with 5 bases between.

This chain connects TRBV2 to TRBJ2-2, with D possibly being TRBD1 (5 bases). The CDR3 runs to 15 residues. V shed 6 bases and J shed 6 bases, with 17 bases lying between them. Germline CDR1 is SNHLY and CDR2 is FYNNEI. CDR3 region: CASRWNGDRSGELFF. CDR3 DNA sequence: TGTGCCAGCAGATGGAATGGAGACAGATCCGGGGAGCTGTTTTTT.

The J gene is TRBJ2-4, the V gene TRBV13; 9 positions agree with TRBD1. CDR1 is PRHDT and CDR2 is FYEKMQ in the germline V gene (reference sequence). This CDR3 is built from 15 residues. The junction had 3 bases not matched to a gene; V was cut back by 1 base and J by 5 bases. CDR3 DNA sequence: TGTGCCAGCAGCTTAGACAGGGGGCTTGAAAACATTCAGTACTTC. Its protein is CASSLDRGLENIQYF.

The gene calls are TRBV27 and TRBJ2-1; TRBD2 aligns across 8 bases. Germline CDR1 MNHEY, CDR2 SMNVEV (reference sequence). V shed 6 bases, J shed 3 bases, and the junction held 4 bases outside the gene matches. CDR3 length equals 14 residues. CDR3 nucleotide sequence: TGTGCCAGCAGCGGACTAGCCAGCTACAATGAGCAGTTCTTC. It codes for CASSGLASYNEQFF.